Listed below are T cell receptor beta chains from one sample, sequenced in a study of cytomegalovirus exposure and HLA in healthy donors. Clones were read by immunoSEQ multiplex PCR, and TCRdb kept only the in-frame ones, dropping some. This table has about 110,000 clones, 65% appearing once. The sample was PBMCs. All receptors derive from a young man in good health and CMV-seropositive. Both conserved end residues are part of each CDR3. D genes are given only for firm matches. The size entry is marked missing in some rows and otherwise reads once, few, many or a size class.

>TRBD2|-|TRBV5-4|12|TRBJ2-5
CASSFSGETQYF
TGTGCCAGCAGCTTTAGCGGGGAGACCCAGTACTTC
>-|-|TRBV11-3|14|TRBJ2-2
CASGLGSDTGELFF
TGTGCCAGCGGCCTAGGGTCGGACACCGGGGAGCTGTTTTTT
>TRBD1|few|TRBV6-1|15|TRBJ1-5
CASKWTGGGNQPQHF
TGTGCCAGCAAATGGACAGGTGGAGGCAATCAGCCCCAGCATTTT
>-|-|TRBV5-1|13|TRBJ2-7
CASSLTWRYEQYF
TGCGCCAGCAGCTTGACGTGGAGGTACGAGCAGTACTTC
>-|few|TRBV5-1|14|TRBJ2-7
CASSQGTDAYEQYF
TGCGCCAGCAGCCAAGGGACTGATGCCTACGAGCAGTACTTC
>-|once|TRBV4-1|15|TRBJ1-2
CASSPGEQGDYGYTF
TGCGCCAGCAGCCCGGGGGAGCAGGGAGACTATGGCTACACCTTC
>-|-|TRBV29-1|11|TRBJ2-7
CSARGAYEQYF
TGCAGCGCCCGTGGGGCTTACGAGCAGTACTTC
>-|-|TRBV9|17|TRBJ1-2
CASSVFLTPGTDYGYTF
TGTGCCAGCAGCGTATTCCTAACCCCCGGGACTGACTATGGCTACACCTTC
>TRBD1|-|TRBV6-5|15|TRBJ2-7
CASSYSIQGAYEQYF
TGTGCCAGCAGTTACTCGATCCAGGGGGCTTATGAGCAGTACTTC
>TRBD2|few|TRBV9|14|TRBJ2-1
CASSVTGGNNEQFF
TGTGCCAGCAGCGTTACGGGGGGGAACAATGAGCAGTTCTTC
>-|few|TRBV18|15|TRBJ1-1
CASSPSPGGNTEAFF
TGTGCCAGCTCACCCTCCCCCGGGGGGAACACTGAAGCTTTCTTT
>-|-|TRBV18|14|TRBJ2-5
CASSRSGSEKTQYF
TGTGCCAGCTCACGATCAGGTTCTGAGAAGACCCAGTACTTC
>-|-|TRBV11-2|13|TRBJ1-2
CASSFTTDYGYTF
TGTGCCAGCAGCTTTACGACAGACTATGGCTACACCTTC
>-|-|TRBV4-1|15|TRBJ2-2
CASSTRGGTTGELFF
TGCGCCAGCAGCACGAGGGGGGGGACCACCGGGGAGCTGTTTTTT
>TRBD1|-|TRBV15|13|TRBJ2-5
CATSVDRGETQYF
TGTGCCACCAGCGTCGACAGGGGAGAGACCCAGTACTTC
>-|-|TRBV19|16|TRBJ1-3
CASSAAGTLSGNTIYF
TGTGCCAGTAGTGCGGCCGGGACACTCTCTGGAAACACCATATATTTT
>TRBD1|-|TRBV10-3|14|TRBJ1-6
CASTDRGRNSPLHF
TGTGCCTCAACGGACAGGGGGCGTAATTCACCCCTCCACTTT
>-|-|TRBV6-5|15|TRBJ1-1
CASSYGGFANTEAFF
TGTGCCAGCAGTTACGGGGGCTTTGCGAACACTGAAGCTTTCTTT
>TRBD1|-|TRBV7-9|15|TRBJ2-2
CASSDRGANTGELFF
TGTGCCAGCAGCGACAGGGGAGCCAACACCGGGGAGCTGTTTTTT
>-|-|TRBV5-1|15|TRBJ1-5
CASSLGSSDNQPQHF
TGCGCCAGCAGCTTGGGTAGTTCTGACAATCAGCCCCAGCATTTT
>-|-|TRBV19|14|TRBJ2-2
CASSIVGGPGELFF
TGTGCCAGTAGTATAGTTGGGGGCCCCGGGGAGCTGTTTTTT
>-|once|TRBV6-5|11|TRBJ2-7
CATQSTYGQYF
TGTGCCACGCAGTCGACTTACGGGCAGTACTTC
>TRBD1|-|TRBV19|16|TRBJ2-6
CASSWDSRSGANVLTF
TGTGCCAGTAGTTGGGACAGCCGCTCTGGGGCCAACGTCCTGACTTTC
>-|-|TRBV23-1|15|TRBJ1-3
CASSPSGRSGNTIYF
TGCGCCAGCAGTCCAAGCGGCCGCTCTGGAAACACCATATATTTT
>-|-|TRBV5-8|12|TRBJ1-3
CASSLLRNTIYF
TGTGCCAGCAGTCTCCTAAGAAACACCATATATTTT
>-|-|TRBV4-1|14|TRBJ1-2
CASSQDHGNYGYTF
TGCGCCAGCAGCCAAGATCACGGGAACTATGGCTACACCTTC
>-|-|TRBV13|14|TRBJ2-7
CASSAGGLPYEQYF
TGTGCCAGCAGCGCAGGCGGGCTTCCCTACGAGCAGTACTTC
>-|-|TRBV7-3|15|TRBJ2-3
CASSPWGGQGDTQYF
TGTGCCAGCAGCCCCTGGGGGGGGCAGGGAGATACGCAGTATTTT
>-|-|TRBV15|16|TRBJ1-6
CATSRDLLRGAWALHF
TGTGCCACCAGCAGAGATCTTCTGCGGGGGGCTTGGGCCCTCCACTTT
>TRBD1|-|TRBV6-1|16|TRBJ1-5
CASSDPIDRGNQPQHF
TGTGCCAGCAGTGATCCTATTGACAGGGGAAATCAGCCCCAGCATTTT
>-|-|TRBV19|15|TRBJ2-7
CASSIGLQGTYEQYF
TGTGCCAGTAGTATCGGACTACAAGGAACCTACGAGCAGTACTTC
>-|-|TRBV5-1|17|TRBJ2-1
CASSPTPGAPLNNEQFF
TGCGCCAGCAGCCCAACACCGGGAGCTCCCCTGAACAATGAGCAGTTCTTC
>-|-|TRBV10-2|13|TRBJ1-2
CASSERQDSGYTF
TGCGCCAGCAGTGAGAGACAGGACTCGGGCTACACCTTC
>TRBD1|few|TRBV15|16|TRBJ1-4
CATSREEGTGAEKLFF
TGTGCCACCAGCAGAGAAGAAGGGACAGGGGCTGAAAAACTGTTTTTT
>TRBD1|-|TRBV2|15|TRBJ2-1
CASDRDREAYNEQFF
TGTGCCAGCGACCGGGACAGGGAAGCCTACAATGAGCAGTTCTTC
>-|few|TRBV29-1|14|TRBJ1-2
CSVEKRVANYGYTF
TGCAGCGTTGAAAAGAGGGTAGCTAACTATGGCTACACCTTC
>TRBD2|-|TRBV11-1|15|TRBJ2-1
CASSLEIAGYNEQFF
TGTGCCAGCAGCTTAGAAATAGCGGGGTACAATGAGCAGTTCTTC
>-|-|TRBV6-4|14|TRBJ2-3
CASSSETETYTQYF
TGTGCCAGCAGCAGCGAGACAGAAACCTATACGCAGTATTTT
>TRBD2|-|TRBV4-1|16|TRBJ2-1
CASSQPGLVNYNEQFF
TGCGCCAGCAGCCAGCCCGGACTAGTTAACTACAATGAGCAGTTCTTC
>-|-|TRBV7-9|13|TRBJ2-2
CASSFGYTGELFF
TGTGCCAGCAGCTTTGGCTACACCGGGGAGCTGTTTTTT
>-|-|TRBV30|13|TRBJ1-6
CAVWVSRGSPLHF
TGTGCCGTGTGGGTCTCCAGGGGCTCACCCCTCCACTTT
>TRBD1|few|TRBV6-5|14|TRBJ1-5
CASRETGSGQPQHF
TGTGCCAGCAGAGAGACAGGGAGCGGCCAGCCCCAGCATTTT
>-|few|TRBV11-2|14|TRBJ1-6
CASSYDQGNSPLHF
TGTGCCAGCAGCTACGACCAGGGAAATTCACCCCTCCACTTT
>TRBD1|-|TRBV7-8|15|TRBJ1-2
CASSLMDRASYGYTF
TGTGCCAGCAGCTTAATGGACAGGGCCTCCTATGGCTACACCTTC
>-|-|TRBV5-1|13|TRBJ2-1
CASSTGTSGEQFF
TGCGCCAGCAGTACTGGGACTTCGGGTGAGCAGTTCTTC
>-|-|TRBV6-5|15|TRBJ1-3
CASSSDTYSGNTIYF
TGTGCCAGCAGTTCAGACACCTACTCTGGAAACACCATATATTTT
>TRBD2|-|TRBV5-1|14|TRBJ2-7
CASSPTSEVYEQYF
TGCGCCAGCAGCCCAACTAGCGAGGTCTACGAGCAGTACTTC
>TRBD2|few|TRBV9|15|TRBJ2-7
CASSPGRAGAYEQYF
TGTGCCAGCAGCCCCGGACGGGCGGGGGCCTACGAGCAGTACTTC
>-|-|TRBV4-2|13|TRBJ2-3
CASSQDRGDTQYF
TGTGCCAGCAGCCAAGATCGGGGGGATACGCAGTATTTT
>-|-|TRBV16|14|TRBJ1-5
CASSQWPGNQPQHF
TGTGCCAGCAGCCAATGGCCAGGCAATCAGCCCCAGCATTTT
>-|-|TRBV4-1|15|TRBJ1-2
CASSQRQHPNYGYTF
TGCGCCAGCAGCCAAAGACAGCATCCTAACTATGGCTACACCTTC